The 6 T cell receptor beta chains in this list originate from one sample, sequenced in a study of blood T cells in healthy people across ages (dated by TCRdb to 2014 to 2015). To prepare the library, 5' RACE was applied. TCRdb lists the instrument as Illumina HiSeq 2500. A second PCR of 7 to 11 cycles was performed with a sample-barcoded 5' primer and a J-beta primer mix. In TCRdb, the public reads were trimmed at Q25 with fastp and aligned with MiXCR, with productive beta chains retained. For every CDR3 protein sequence, its rows merge into one entry that carries the most common genes and DNA. This sample gives about 1.6 million distinct CDR3 sequences in total; roughly 30% of them show up just once. The ten most abundant clones make up 11% of the sample. Sequencing input: blood. The source of these receptors is a woman in her 30s in good health.

This chain uses TRBV27 with TRBJ2-7; no clear D. The germline V gene has CDR1 MNHEY and CDR2 SMNVEV (reference sequence). The V gene lost 6 bases and the J gene lost 2 bases, with 14 bases spanning the gap. The CDR3 spans 14 residues. CDR3 amino acids: CASRRTLGPYEQYF. The CDR3 DNA reads as TGTGCCAGCAGGAGGACGCTAGGCCCCTACGAGCAGTACTTC.

This clonotype appeared many times. The rearrangement joins TRBV7-9 to TRBJ2-7, with D uncertain. V lost 1 base and J 3 bases, leaving 16 bases between the germline ends. CDR3 length: 16 amino acids. Germline loops: CDR1 SEHNR, CDR2 FQNEAQ (reference sequence). In nucleotides, the CDR3 is TGTGCCAGCAGCTTAGGTTCTGGCAGCAACAGCTACGAGCAGTACTTC. It codes for CASSLGSGSNSYEQYF.

The V and J genes are TRBV2 and TRBJ1-2, with D tentatively TRBD1 (5 bases). This CDR3 region has 15 residues. CDR1 and CDR2 from the germline V gene are SNHLY and FYNNEI. V was shortened by 2 bases and J by 4 bases, with 14 bases between the two germline ends. The CDR3 region is CASSELQATCYGYTF. The CDR3 region has the DNA TGTGCCAGCAGTGAATTACAGGCGACATGCTATGGCTACACCTTC.

This clonotype was found many times. The chain employs TRBV29-1 and TRBJ2-5, with D hard to call. The CDR3 extends over 13 amino acids. Germline CDR1 reads SQVTM; CDR2 reads ANQGSEA. V was clipped by 6 bases and J by 4 bases, with 15 bases between them. In nucleotides, the CDR3 is TGCAGCGTCGATAAGGTTGTCGGAGAGACCCAGTACTTC. It codes for CSVDKVVGETQYF.

This chain connects TRBV20-1 to TRBJ2-3; the D gene is possibly TRBD2 (5 bases). CDR1 and CDR2 from the germline V gene are DFQATT and SNEGSKA (reference sequence). Trimming shortened V by 5 bases and J by 5 bases, and 17 bases separated the two germline ends. The CDR3 consists of 14 residues. The CDR3 bases are TGCAGTGCTGGAGGCGAGCTAACACTAGATACGCAGTATTTT. It specifies CSAGGELTLDTQYF.

This clonotype was observed a handful of times. The chain links TRBV3-1 to TRBJ2-1; the match to TRBD2 covers 9 bases. The germline V gene encodes CDR1 LGHDT and CDR2 YNNKEL (reference sequence). With 0 bases clipped from V and 9 bases from J, the junction kept 12 bases outside the gene matches. The CDR3 length is 17 residues. The CDR3 DNA follows: TGTGCCAGCAGCCAAGATGTGACTAGCGGAGGTCTCAGTGAGCAGTTCTTC. Its protein product is CASSQDVTSGGLSEQFF.